This T cell receptor (beta chain) was identified during a study of shared clonotypes between healthy human individuals. Study findings and constraints: Rarefaction curves obtained for sorted subsets showed sequencing incomplete despite large depth. Donors were few, which limited the genetic and exposure-history diversity represented.

About this clone itself: Its antigen is unidentified. Mismatch with germline at one junction end may stem from a read error.

The protocol was immunoSEQ multiplex PCR, while the TCRdb copy is restricted to in-frame clones and leaves out a portion. The sample has a few million clones; approximately 93% are singletons. This clonotype was sampled from a man younger than 30 in good health. Some clones in this sample may be carry-over from other donors' samples. Sequenced input: naive CD4+ T cells from PBMCs. Subset indicated: CD45RA+ positively selected.

CDR3 sequence reads: CASSYGKNTKAFF. CDR3 in DNA: TGTGCCAGCAGTTATGGGAAGAACACTAAAGCTTTCTTT. The gene calls are TRBV6-5 and TRBJ1-1; no definite D call. Germline V gives CDR1 MNHEY, CDR2 SVGAGI. The length of the CDR3 is 13 residues.